The entry that follows covers one T cell receptor (beta chain) sequence. The target antigen is unknown. This CDR3 has 16 residues. Trimming cost V 4 bases and J 0 bases; bases outside gene matches: 3. Germline CDR1 and CDR2: SGHNT and YYREEE (reference sequence). These data belong to a study of T cell responses to AZD1222 COVID-19 vaccine. Study in general: Some second doses came at about 4 weeks and others at about 12 weeks; these were pooled.

Assay used: immunoSEQ multiplex PCR; TCRdb lists only in-frame clones, some missing. The table includes some 150,000 clones, about 92% detected once. Regarding the study as a whole: Seropositive status at baseline applied to only six AZD1222 recipients.

The sample was peripheral blood, taken on day 0 of AZD1222 vaccination. The clonotype was recovered from an adult in good health. The genes are TRBV5-4 and TRBJ2-4; 11 bases are shared with TRBD1. The CDR3 DNA is TGTGCCAGCAGCCAGGGACAGGGGGTAGCCAAAAACATTCAGTACTTC. Protein product: CASSQGQGVAKNIQYF.